The rows below give T cell receptor beta chains drawn from one sample of a study of cytotoxic CD8 clonotypes in ibrutinib-treated CLL. Profiled with immunoSEQ multiplex PCR; TCRdb holds only in-frame clones, not every one. Among over 150,000 clones listed, approximately 68% were seen once. The sample was PBMCs, taken after 24 months of ibrutinib treatment. These receptors were taken from a human donor with chronic lymphocytic leukemia. CDR3s leave out the opening cysteine and the closing phenylalanine or tryptophan.

v_call: TRBV5-6; j_call: TRBJ1-2; cdr3_aa: ASSGPRLASLGLGYT
v_call: TRBV29-1; j_call: TRBJ1-2; cdr3_aa: SVHRTGSYGYT
v_call: TRBV6-5; j_call: TRBJ1-2; cdr3_aa: ASSYSSVRVNYGYT
v_call: TRBV10-3; j_call: TRBJ1-1; cdr3_aa: AIGQGAPVAEAF
v_call: TRBV4-2; j_call: TRBJ1-2; cdr3_aa: ASSQGFNYGYT
v_call: TRBV7-2; j_call: TRBJ2-3; cdr3_aa: ASSLVARGTDTQY
v_call: TRBV7-2; j_call: TRBJ1-2; cdr3_aa: ASSFTGGGRGYT
v_call: TRBV18; j_call: TRBJ2-2; cdr3_aa: ASSPYTGTENTGELF
v_call: TRBV6-5; j_call: TRBJ1-3; cdr3_aa: ASSYARLSGNTIY
v_call: TRBV30; j_call: TRBJ2-3; cdr3_aa: AWSPLSRSTDTQY
v_call: TRBV27; j_call: TRBJ2-1; cdr3_aa: ASSTRTGSSYNEQF
v_call: TRBV28; j_call: TRBJ1-1; cdr3_aa: ASSGVANTEAF
v_call: TRBV28; j_call: TRBJ1-2; cdr3_aa: ASSRHQSNYGYT
v_call: TRBV19; j_call: TRBJ2-7; cdr3_aa: ASSRRDRAGRPYEQY
v_call: TRBV4-1; j_call: TRBJ2-7; cdr3_aa: ASSQAGLAGGSSYEQY
v_call: TRBV6-5; j_call: TRBJ2-1; cdr3_aa: ASRQGSSSYNEQF
v_call: TRBV27; j_call: TRBJ2-1; cdr3_aa: ASSLMREGLWEQF
v_call: TRBV18; j_call: TRBJ1-1; cdr3_aa: ASSPTGSSWAF
v_call: TRBV6-1; j_call: TRBJ1-5; cdr3_aa: ASNWGVPQH
v_call: TRBV30; j_call: TRBJ2-7; cdr3_aa: ALQGAGYEQY
v_call: TRBV14; j_call: TRBJ1-2; cdr3_aa: ASSQTGTKGGGYT
v_call: TRBV19; j_call: TRBJ2-7; cdr3_aa: ASSIGTHLSEQY
v_call: TRBV5-8; j_call: TRBJ1-1; cdr3_aa: ASSFWGLDEAF
v_call: TRBV7-2; j_call: TRBJ1-4; cdr3_aa: ASSRRGFGEKLF
v_call: TRBV28; j_call: TRBJ2-7; cdr3_aa: ASSLGKHYEQY
v_call: TRBV18; j_call: TRBJ1-4; cdr3_aa: ASSPISYRGQLGEKLF
v_call: TRBV9; j_call: TRBJ1-4; cdr3_aa: ASSVFGGGLNEKLF
v_call: TRBV10-2; j_call: TRBJ1-5; cdr3_aa: ASSGGHLYSNQPQH
v_call: TRBV5-6; j_call: TRBJ2-2; cdr3_aa: ASSLDDSLVGELF
v_call: TRBV30; j_call: TRBJ2-7; cdr3_aa: AWSRGTKYEQY
v_call: TRBV23-1; j_call: TRBJ2-2; cdr3_aa: ASSQGPGGTGELF
v_call: TRBV5-1; j_call: TRBJ1-5; cdr3_aa: ASSLASREGQPQH
v_call: TRBV28; j_call: TRBJ2-7; cdr3_aa: ASSHIGGEQY
v_call: TRBV5-4; j_call: TRBJ1-3; cdr3_aa: ASSLDQGSGNTIY
v_call: TRBV5-8; j_call: TRBJ2-1; cdr3_aa: ASSLGRGQGTYNEQF
v_call: TRBV29-1; j_call: TRBJ1-2; cdr3_aa: SARSPAGDT
v_call: TRBV7-2; j_call: TRBJ2-7; cdr3_aa: ASSFFHSYEQY
v_call: TRBV25-1; j_call: TRBJ1-2; cdr3_aa: ASTPAGRDGYT
v_call: TRBV7-6; j_call: TRBJ1-2; cdr3_aa: ASSLTRDRVHGYT
v_call: TRBV7-2; j_call: TRBJ2-7; cdr3_aa: ASSLSSYEQY
v_call: TRBV30; j_call: TRBJ1-1; cdr3_aa: AWSVLLDKAF
v_call: TRBV19; j_call: TRBJ2-3; cdr3_aa: ATGLAGGPDTQY
v_call: TRBV9; j_call: TRBJ2-7; cdr3_aa: ASSVEGSIGDEQY
v_call: TRBV7-6; j_call: TRBJ2-7; cdr3_aa: ASSLDTGRRKGKQY
v_call: TRBV6-1; j_call: TRBJ2-2; cdr3_aa: ASSEQGTGGSGELF
v_call: TRBV28; j_call: TRBJ1-2; cdr3_aa: ASSFYRGGYT
v_call: TRBV2; j_call: TRBJ2-7; cdr3_aa: ASSRGQGSTYEQY
v_call: TRBV25-1; j_call: TRBJ2-7; cdr3_aa: ATGTRAYEQY